The clone carrying this T cell receptor (beta chain) showed up just a few times. Its target is unknown. This sample was taken from a study of identical twins. Study observations and caveats: With abundant cord blood beta clonotypes, insertions were fewer; memory repertoires showed no such pattern. In beta out-of-frame sequences, the excess sharing between twins was weaker.

TCRdb redid the calling of the 5' RACE reads with MiXCR, one entry per CDR3 protein. The sample shows around 1.7 million distinct CDR3 sequences, around 29% of them seen only once. Trimming took 5 bases from V and 6 from J; bases not matched to a gene: 8. CDR3 length: 14 residues. The germline V gene has CDR1 SEHNR and CDR2 FQNEAQ (reference sequence). This chain uses TRBV7-9 with TRBJ1-2; 8 bases are a match to TRBD1. What was sequenced was cord blood. The origin of this receptor is a newborn girl in good health. The CDR3 sequence: CASSPRDRKHGYTF. The CDR3 DNA sequence: TGTGCCAGCAGCCCACGGGACAGGAAACATGGCTACACCTTC.